The rows below give T cell receptor beta chains drawn from one sample of a study of CD8+ T cells in alopecia areata. TCRdb keeps only in-frame clones here, not all; method: immunoSEQ multiplex PCR. The sample carries 95,000 to 100,000 clones, roughly three fifths recorded once. This specimen was CD8+ T cells sorted from blood, taken at approximately week 60, from a patient treated with tofacitinib. All receptors come from a human donor with alopecia areata. The CDR3 runs from the conserved cysteine through the conserved F or W. Fields, in order: V gene, J gene, clone size, D gene, CDR3 protein, CDR3 DNA. A D gene is named only where the DNA matches it firmly. Expanded clones get a size class; other rows say once, few or many, or leave the size out.

TRBV13	TRBJ2-7	NA	TRBD2	CASSLASGGDEQYF	TGTGCCAGCAGCTTAGCTAGCGGGGGGGACGAGCAGTACTTC
TRBV7-9	TRBJ1-5	NA	NA	CASSLSVEPQHF	TGTGCCAGCAGCTTATCGGTAGAGCCCCAGCATTTT
TRBV6-5	TRBJ2-4	NA	NA	CASRRQGGENIQYF	TGTGCCAGCAGACGCCAGGGAGGAGAAAACATTCAGTACTTC
TRBV6-6	TRBJ2-2	few	NA	CATGTYGELFF	TGTGCCACCGGGACTTACGGGGAGCTGTTTTTT
TRBV4-1	TRBJ1-1	few	TRBD1	CASSQEGQGRTEAFF	TGCGCCAGCAGCCAAGAAGGACAGGGGAGGACTGAAGCTTTCTTT
TRBV30	TRBJ1-2	NA	NA	CAWSSGAPNYGYTF	TGTGCCTGGAGTTCGGGAGCACCTAACTATGGCTACACCTTC
TRBV30	TRBJ1-2	NA	NA	CAGTGVEGYGYTF	TGTGCCGGCACGGGGGTGGAGGGCTATGGCTACACCTTC
TRBV9	TRBJ2-5	NA	TRBD1	CASSDRDRGRQETQYF	TGTGCCAGCAGCGACCGGGACAGGGGAAGACAAGAGACCCAGTACTTC
TRBV27	TRBJ1-1	NA	NA	CASSSLGGNTEAFF	TGTGCCAGCAGTTCCCTGGGGGGGAACACTGAAGCTTTCTTT
TRBV25-1	TRBJ1-2	NA	NA	CASSGDSGDYGYTF	TGTGCCAGCAGTGGGGACTCAGGAGACTATGGCTACACCTTC
TRBV7-8	TRBJ1-2	NA	TRBD1	CASRDRGGYTF	TGTGCCAGCAGAGACAGGGGTGGCTACACCTTC
TRBV6-1	TRBJ1-1	once	NA	CASTLAPLGTEAFF	TGTGCCAGCACTTTAGCCCCCCTGGGGACTGAAGCTTTCTTT
TRBV2	TRBJ1-4	NA	NA	CASSEWDAEKLFF	TGTGCCAGCAGTGAGTGGGACGCCGAAAAACTGTTTTTT
TRBV5-4	TRBJ2-3	NA	NA	CASSLSPYDITDTQYF	TGTGCCAGCAGCTTGTCCCCCTACGATATCACAGATACGCAGTATTTT
TRBV29-1	TRBJ2-7	NA	TRBD1	CSVTTGGLPYEQYF	TGCAGCGTAACAACAGGGGGCCTTCCCTACGAGCAGTACTTC
TRBV2	TRBJ1-6	NA	NA	CASTPSSYNSPLHF	TGTGCCAGCACCCCTAGCTCCTATAATTCACCCCTCCACTTT
TRBV7-9	TRBJ2-1	NA	NA	CASSFPRAGGIDEQFF	TGTGCCAGCAGCTTCCCCCGGGCCGGGGGCATCGATGAGCAGTTCTTC
TRBV4-1	TRBJ1-2	NA	NA	CASSQHPGLFYGYTF	TGCGCCAGCAGCCAACATCCAGGGTTATTCTATGGCTACACCTTC
TRBV6-5	TRBJ1-5	NA	NA	CASSGVAVNQPQHF	TGTGCCAGCAGTGGCGTTGCAGTCAATCAGCCCCAGCATTTT
TRBV15	TRBJ2-4	NA	NA	CATRLDTGWGIQYF	TGTGCCACCAGGCTGGACACTGGATGGGGCATTCAGTACTTC
TRBV13	TRBJ2-2	NA	NA	CASSLWADANTGELFF	TGTGCCAGCAGCTTATGGGCGGATGCGAACACCGGGGAGCTGTTTTTT
TRBV25-1	TRBJ2-6	few	NA	CASSHGSSGANVLTF	TGTGCCAGCAGTCACGGTAGCTCTGGGGCCAACGTCCTGACTTTC
TRBV7-9	TRBJ1-4	NA	NA	CASSWGGTWEKLFF	TGTGCCAGCAGCTGGGGGGGCACGTGGGAAAAACTGTTTTTT
TRBV5-6	TRBJ2-1	many	NA	CASTPRARNVNEQFF	TGTGCCAGCACCCCTCGGGCCAGGAATGTGAATGAGCAGTTCTTC
TRBV30	TRBJ1-5	NA	TRBD1	CACRDSSNQPQHF	TGTGCCTGCCGGGACAGTAGCAATCAGCCCCAGCATTTT
TRBV27	TRBJ2-2	few	NA	CASSLSGVWGSGELFF	TGTGCCAGCAGTTTATCGGGTGTTTGGGGATCCGGGGAGCTGTTTTTT
TRBV27	TRBJ2-1	NA	TRBD2	CASSPLRASGGSEQFF	TGTGCCAGCAGCCCACTGAGGGCTAGCGGGGGGTCAGAGCAGTTCTTC
TRBV5-1	TRBJ2-5	NA	NA	CASSLGRAAVETQYF	TGCGCCAGCAGCTTGGGCAGGGCCGCCGTGGAGACCCAGTACTTC
TRBV5-1	TRBJ1-4	NA	TRBD1	CASSLDTGTDEKLFF	TGCGCCAGCAGCTTGGATACCGGGACAGATGAAAAACTGTTTTTT